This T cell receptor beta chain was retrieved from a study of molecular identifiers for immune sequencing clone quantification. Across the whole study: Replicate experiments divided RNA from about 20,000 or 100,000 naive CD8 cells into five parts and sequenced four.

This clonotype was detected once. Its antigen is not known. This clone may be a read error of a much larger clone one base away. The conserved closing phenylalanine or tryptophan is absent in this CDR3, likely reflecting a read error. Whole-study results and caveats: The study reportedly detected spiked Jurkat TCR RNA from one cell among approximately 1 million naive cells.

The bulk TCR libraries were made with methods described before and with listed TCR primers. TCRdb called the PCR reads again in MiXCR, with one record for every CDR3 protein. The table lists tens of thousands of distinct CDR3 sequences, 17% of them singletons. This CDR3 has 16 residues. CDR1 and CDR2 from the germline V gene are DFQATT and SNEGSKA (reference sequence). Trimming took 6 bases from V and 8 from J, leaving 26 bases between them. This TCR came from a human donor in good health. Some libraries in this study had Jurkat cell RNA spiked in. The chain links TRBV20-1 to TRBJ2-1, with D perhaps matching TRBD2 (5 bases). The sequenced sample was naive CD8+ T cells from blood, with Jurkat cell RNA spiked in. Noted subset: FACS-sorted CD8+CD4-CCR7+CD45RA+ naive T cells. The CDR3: CSARTLDYKVFDEQFL. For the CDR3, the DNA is TGCAGTGCAAGGACCTTAGACTACAAAGTGTTTGATGAGCAGTTCCTC.